By frequency, the clone carrying this T cell receptor (beta chain) registers medium-sized. Its matching antigen is unknown. This sample stems from a study of CXCR3-negative and CXCR3-positive naive CD8 T cells. Broader study findings: Naive CXCR3-positive cells had TRB CDR3s more hydrophobic than those of CXCR3-negative naive cells.

With UMI labels, 5' RACE was used to prepare the TRB cDNA libraries. TCRdb processed the 5' RACE reads again and assigns one entry to each CDR3 protein, with no DNA. The sample table sets out around 50,000 distinct CDR3 sequences. CDR1 and CDR2 from the germline V gene are SSHAT and FNYEAQ (reference sequence). The CDR3 contains 16 residues. This chain connects TRBV7-7 to TRBJ2-1; TCRdb selects TRBD2, and the lack of DNA leaves this call unchecked. The sequence came from a human donor in good health. Some clones in this sample may be carry-over from other donors' samples. What was sequenced was naive CXCR3+ CD8+ T cells from blood. Subset specified: CD45RO-CCR7+CD27+CD95- naive CD8+ T cells expressing CXCR3 (TNR3+). CDR3 sequence: CASSLGGSGAPGEQFF.